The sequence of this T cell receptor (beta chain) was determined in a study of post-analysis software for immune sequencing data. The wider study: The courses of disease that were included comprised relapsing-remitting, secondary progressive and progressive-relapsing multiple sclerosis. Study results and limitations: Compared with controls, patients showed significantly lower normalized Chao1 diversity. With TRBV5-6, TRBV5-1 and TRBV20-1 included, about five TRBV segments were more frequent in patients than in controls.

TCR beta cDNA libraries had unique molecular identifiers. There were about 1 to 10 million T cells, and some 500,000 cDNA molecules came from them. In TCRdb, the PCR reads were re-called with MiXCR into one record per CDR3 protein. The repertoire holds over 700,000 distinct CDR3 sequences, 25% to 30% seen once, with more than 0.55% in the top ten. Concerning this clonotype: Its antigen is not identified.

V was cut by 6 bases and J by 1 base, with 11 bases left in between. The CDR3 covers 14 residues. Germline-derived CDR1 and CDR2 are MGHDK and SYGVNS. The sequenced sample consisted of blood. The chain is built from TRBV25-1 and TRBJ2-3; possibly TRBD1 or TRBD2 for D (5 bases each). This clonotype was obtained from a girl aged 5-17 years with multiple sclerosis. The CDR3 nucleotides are TGTGCCAGCAGGGGACGTCGCGGCACAGATACGCAGTATTTT. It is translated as CASRGRRGTDTQYF.